The clone carrying this TCR beta chain showed up many times. Its antigen remains unidentified. The data belong to a study of T cells after yellow fever vaccination. Overall study findings and caveats: Overlap between CD4 and CD8 compartments was detected for a small share of clonotypes. After the booster, 96% of CD4 and approximately 90% of CD8 primary-response clones were re-detected.

TCRdb processed the 5' RACE reads anew with MiXCR; each CDR3 protein has one entry. The data show a few hundred thousand distinct CDR3 sequences, with roughly 6.1% seen just once and about 15% held by the top ten. The TCR comes from a man aged 25 to 40 who received the YFV17D yellow fever vaccine. The source material was PBMCs, sampled 5 days after the yellow fever booster vaccination.

The CDR3 coding sequence is TGTGCCAGCAGCTTTCAAGTCTTTGGCTACACCTTC. Translated: CASSFQVFGYTF. V is TRBV7-2 and J is TRBJ1-2; no clear D. The V gene lost 3 bases and the J gene lost 7 bases, with 9 bases spanning the gap. The CDR3 is 12 amino acids. Germline V gene data show CDR1 as SGHTA and CDR2 as FQGNSA. Based on the CDR3 plus reference TRBV7-2 and TRBJ1-2, the full variable domain is GAGVSQSPSNKVTEKGKDVELRCDPISGHTALYWYRQSLGQGLEFLIYFQGNSAPDKSGLPSDRFSAERTGGSVSTLTIQRTQQEDSAVYLCASSFQVFGYTFGSGTRLTVV.